The 20 T cell receptor beta chains reported below all come from one sample, sequenced in a study of early T cells in non-severe SARS-CoV-2 infection. MiXCR, run by TCRdb on the 5' RACE reads, gives a single entry per CDR3 protein. The table includes more than 75,000 distinct CDR3 sequences, 11% to 15% detected once. The sequencing sample was made of whole blood. These receptors originate from an adult who was a healthcare worker with PCR-confirmed SARS-CoV-2 infection or an uninfected control (not recorded which).

This clonotype showed up many times. The chain combines TRBV7-9 with TRBJ1-1; D gene unclear. The CDR3 is 14 residues long. The V end was cut by 1 base, the J end by 1 base, with 7 bases between. Germline assignment: CDR1 SEHNR and CDR2 FQNEAQ (reference sequence). The CDR3 protein is CASSLVSPNTEAFF. The CDR3 coding sequence is TGTGCCAGCAGCTTAGTCAGCCCGAACACTGAAGCTTTCTTT.

This clonotype was seen many times. V gene TRBV4-1 combines with J gene TRBJ1-2; D may be TRBD1 (6 bases). V was shortened by 4 bases and J by 8 bases, with 20 bases between the two germline ends. Germline values: CDR1 MGHRA, CDR2 YSYEKL. The CDR3 spans 15 residues. CDR3 sequence (DNA): TGCGCCAGCAGCCTCCCCGGGACAAGCCTCCGGGGCTACACCTTC. This translates into CASSLPGTSLRGYTF.

This clonotype was recorded a few times. The chain is built from TRBV3-2 and TRBJ2-1; the table's D gene call, TRBD2, was not cross checked with the DNA. TRBV3-2 has pseudogene status. This CDR3 is built from 17 residues. The DNA for the CDR3 is TGTGCCAGCAGCCAAGGTTCATCACTAGCGGGGAACAATGAGCAGTTCTTC. Translation: CASSQGSSLAGNNEQFF.

This clonotype was seen repeatedly, ten times or more. The rearrangement joins TRBV11-2 to TRBJ1-6, with 9 positions matching TRBD1. Per germline, CDR1 SGHAT and CDR2 FQNNGV. V shed 2 bases, J shed 5 bases, and the junction held 4 bases outside the gene matches. The CDR3 extends over 16 amino acids. The CDR3 protein is CASSLNRGLNNSPLHF. CDR3 nucleotides: TGTGCCAGCAGCTTAAACAGGGGGCTTAATAATTCACCCCTCCACTTT.

This clonotype has a count of ten or more. J is TRBJ2-3 and V is TRBV3-1; D is possibly TRBD2 (7 bases). Per germline, CDR1 LGHDT and CDR2 YNNKEL (reference sequence). Trimming pared 6 bases from V and 6 bases from J, leaving 16 bases between. The CDR3 is 14 amino acids. The CDR3 bases are TGTGCCAGCAGACAAATACAGGGAGGGGATACGCAGTATTTT. Amino acid sequence: CASRQIQGGDTQYF.

In its sample, this clonotype was seen many times. CDR3 amino acids: CASSLVGQGTTGYTF. In DNA, the CDR3 is TGTGCCAGCAGCTTAGTGGGACAGGGAACGACTGGCTACACCTTC. The V call is TRBV11-2, the J call TRBJ1-2; 9 bases fit TRBD1. Germline V gene sequence: CDR1 SGHAT, CDR2 FQNNGV. The J segment lost 7 bases and the V segment lost 1 base, leaving 7 bases of the junction unmatched. The CDR3 is 15 amino acids.

This clonotype was observed many times. For the CDR3, the DNA is TGTGCCAGCAGCCAAGATGTAAGGTCGAACACTGAAGCTTTCTTT. Residues: CASSQDVRSNTEAFF. The chain combines TRBV4-2 with TRBJ1-1; D is uncertain. Trimming removed 0 bases at V and 1 base at J, with 9 bases between. The CDR3 contains 15 residues. The V gene's germline CDR1 is LGHNA and CDR2 YNFKEQ.

This clonotype appeared many times. V is TRBV7-2 and J is TRBJ2-1, with 10 bases lining up with TRBD1. Trimming cost V 1 base and J 9 bases; bases outside gene matches: 12. This CDR3 is built from 17 residues. Germline CDR1 reads SGHTA; CDR2 reads FQGNSA. CDR3 nucleotides: TGTGCCAGCAGCTTAGGCAAATTGACAGGGGGCCAAGGTGAGCAGTTCTTC. Translated: CASSLGKLTGGQGEQFF. Based on the CDR3 plus reference TRBV7-2 and TRBJ2-1, the full variable domain is GAGVSQSPSNKVTEKGKDVELRCDPISGHTALYWYRQSLGQGLEFLIYFQGNSAPDKSGLPSDRFSAERTGGSVSTLTIQRTQQEDSAVYLCASSLGKLTGGQGEQFFGPGTRLTVL.

This clonotype was counted a few times. The chain has TRBV7-9 and TRBJ1-1, with 9 bases fitting TRBD1. J lost 5 bases, V lost 0 bases, and 4 bases had no gene match. Germline V gene lookup returns CDR1 SEHNR and CDR2 FQNEAQ (reference sequence). This CDR3 has 15 residues. This CDR3 is CASSLANRGRTEAFF. CDR3 coding DNA: TGTGCCAGCAGCTTAGCTAACAGGGGGCGGACTGAAGCTTTCTTT.

CDR3 residues: CASSSPEASNQPQHF. Here the CDR3 DNA reads TGTGCCAGCAGTTCACCCGAGGCCTCCAATCAGCCCCAGCATTTT. V gene TRBV28 combines with J gene TRBJ1-5; unclear D gene. CDR3 length: 15 amino acids. Germline CDR1 reads MDHEN; CDR2 reads SYDVKM. Trimming left V 4 bases short and J 3 bases short, with 13 bases between.

The rearrangement joins TRBV21-1 to TRBJ2-5; TRBD1, as called in the table, went unchecked against the DNA. TRBV21-1 has pseudogene status. This CDR3 has 14 amino acids. CDR3 DNA: TGTGCCAGCATGAGATCCAGGGAGCAAGAGACCCAGTACTTC. Protein product: CASMRSREQETQYF.

This clonotype qualifies as medium-sized. The chain combines TRBV7-9 with TRBJ1-5; D uncertain. The germline V gene encodes CDR1 SEHNR and CDR2 FQNEAQ (reference sequence). The CDR3 length is 14 residues. The V end was cut by 1 base, the J end by 0 bases, with 4 bases between. Here the CDR3 DNA reads TGTGCCAGCAGCTTAGGGTATAGCAATCAGCCCCAGCATTTT. Amino acid sequence: CASSLGYSNQPQHF.

This clonotype was counted many times. This chain joins TRBV20-1 and TRBJ1-1; D uncertain. The V end was cut by 0 bases, the J end by 4 bases, with 15 bases between. The CDR3 is 15 amino acids. Germline V gene lookup returns CDR1 DFQATT and CDR2 SNEGSKA (reference sequence). CDR3 sequence (DNA): TGCAGTGCTAGAGATGGCGGGCTTCCGTCCACTGAAGCTTTCTTT. As protein: CSARDGGLPSTEAFF.

This chain connects TRBV5-1 to TRBJ1-1; no reliable D call. Trimming pared 0 bases from V and 1 base from J, leaving 7 bases between. This CDR3 spans 14 amino acids. Germline values: CDR1 SGHRS, CDR2 YFSETQ. CDR3 coding DNA: TGCGCCAGCAGCTTGGATCAGGAGAACACTGAAGCTTTCTTT. This codes for CASSLDQENTEAFF.

This clonotype was recorded at least ten times. V is TRBV28 and J is TRBJ2-3; TRBD2 aligns across 9 bases. Germline V gene sequence: CDR1 MDHEN, CDR2 SYDVKM. The ends lost 5 bases at V and 4 bases at J; junction bases unmatched: 7. The CDR3 has 15 amino acids. CDR3 amino acids: CASSGSGGRSDTQYF. CDR3 nucleotides: TGTGCCAGCAGTGGGAGCGGGGGGCGATCAGATACGCAGTATTTT.

The count of this clonotype is one. The genes are TRBV28 and TRBJ1-3, with TRBD1 matching over 7 bases. Losses at the gene ends were 5 bases for V and 5 bases for J; bases not matched to a gene: 6. Germline loops: CDR1 MDHEN, CDR2 SYDVKM. The CDR3 has 14 amino acids. This CDR3 is CASSTRGIRNTIYF. Here the CDR3 DNA reads TGTGCCAGCAGTACCAGGGGGATTAGAAACACCATATATTTT. Supplemented by reference TRBV28 and TRBJ1-3, the full variable domain reads DVKVTQSSRYLVKRTGEKVFLECVQDMDHENMFWYRQDPGLGLRLIYFSYDVKMKEKGDIPEGYSVSREKKERFSLILESASTNQTSMYLCASSTRGIRNTIYFGEGSWLTVV.

This clonotype has more than one count but fewer than ten. The chain combines TRBV9 with TRBJ2-3; 11 bases match TRBD1. CDR3 length: 16 amino acids. Germline V gives CDR1 SGDLS, CDR2 YYNGEE. The V gene end was trimmed by 4 bases and the J gene end by 4 bases; junction bases not matched to a gene: 8. CDR3 sequence reads: CASSSGGTGGADTQYF. For the CDR3, the DNA is TGTGCCAGCAGCAGTGGAGGGACAGGGGGGGCAGATACGCAGTATTTT.

This chain joins TRBV10-3 and TRBJ2-7, with 10 bases lining up with TRBD1. The CDR3 length is 13 residues. V gave up 7 bases and J gave up 7 bases; unmatched junction bases: 7. Germline V lookup: CDR1 ENHRY, CDR2 SYGVKD. CDR3 sequence reads: CAITGTGVGEQYF. CDR3 in DNA: TGTGCCATCACGGGGACAGGGGTAGGGGAGCAGTACTTC.

The chain uses TRBV29-1 and TRBJ1-1, with a weak D call TRBD1 (5 bases). The CDR3 contains 14 residues. Germline V lookup: CDR1 SQVTM, CDR2 ANQGSEA. V was pared by 4 bases and J by 4 bases, with 16 bases between. CDR3 nucleotides: TGCAGCGTTGCCCACGCAGGGAGCCTCACTGAAGCTTTCTTT. Protein product: CSVAHAGSLTEAFF.

This clonotype showed up just a few times. The chain links TRBV11-3 to TRBJ2-7, with 8 bases that match TRBD1. CDR3 length: 15 amino acids. The germline CDR1 and CDR2 sequences are SGHNT and YENEEA. Germline trimming cut 4 bases from V and 3 bases from J; bases unmatched to any gene: 8. The CDR3 DNA is TGTGCCAGCAGCTCTCGGACAGGGATGAGCTACGAGCAGTACTTC. Residues: CASSSRTGMSYEQYF. The full variable domain, its missing parts supplied by reference TRBV11-3 and TRBJ2-7, is EAGVVQSPRYKIIEKKQPVAFWCNPISGHNTLYWYLQNLGQGPELLIRYENEEAVDDSQLPKDRFSAERLKGVDSTLKIQPAELGDSAVYLCASSSRTGMSYEQYFGPGTRLTVT.